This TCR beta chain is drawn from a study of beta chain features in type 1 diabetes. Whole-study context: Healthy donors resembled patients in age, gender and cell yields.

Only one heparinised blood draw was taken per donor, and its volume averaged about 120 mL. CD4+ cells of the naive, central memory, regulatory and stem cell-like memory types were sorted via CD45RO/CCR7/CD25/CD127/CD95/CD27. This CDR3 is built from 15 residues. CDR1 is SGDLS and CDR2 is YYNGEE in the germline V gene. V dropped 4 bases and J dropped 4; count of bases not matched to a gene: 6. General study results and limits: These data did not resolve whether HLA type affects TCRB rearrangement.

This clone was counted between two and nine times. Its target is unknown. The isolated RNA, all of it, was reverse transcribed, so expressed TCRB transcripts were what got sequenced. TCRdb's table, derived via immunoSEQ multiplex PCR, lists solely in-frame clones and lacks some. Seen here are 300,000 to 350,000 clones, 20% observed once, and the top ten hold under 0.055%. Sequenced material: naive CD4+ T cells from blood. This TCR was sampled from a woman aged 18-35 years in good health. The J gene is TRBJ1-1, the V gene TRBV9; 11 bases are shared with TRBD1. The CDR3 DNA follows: TGTGCCAGCAGCCCCTACGGGACAGGGGGCACTGAAGCTTTCTTT. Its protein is CASSPYGTGGTEAFF.